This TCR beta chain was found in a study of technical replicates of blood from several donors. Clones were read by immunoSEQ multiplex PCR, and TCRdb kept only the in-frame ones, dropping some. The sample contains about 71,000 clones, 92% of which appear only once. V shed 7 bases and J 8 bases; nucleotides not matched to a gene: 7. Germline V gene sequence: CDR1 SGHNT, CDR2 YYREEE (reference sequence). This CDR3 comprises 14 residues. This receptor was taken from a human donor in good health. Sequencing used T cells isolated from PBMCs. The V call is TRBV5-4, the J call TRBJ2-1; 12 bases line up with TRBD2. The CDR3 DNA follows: TGTGCCAGCGCTAGCGGGAGGGCCGTCGATGAGCAGTTCTTC. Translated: CASASGRAVDEQFF.